The sequence of this TCR beta chain was determined in a study of T cells of healthy individuals. MiXCR was run by TCRdb on the 5' RACE reads, yielding one entry per CDR3 protein. The sample lists about 57,000 distinct CDR3 sequences; roughly 17% were seen once. Germline V gene lookup returns CDR1 ENHRY and CDR2 SYGVKD. The V segment lost 6 bases and the J segment 4 bases; nucleotides outside the gene matches: 8. This CDR3 spans 16 amino acids. This chain connects TRBV10-3 to TRBJ2-2, with 10 bases lining up with TRBD2. The clonotype was recovered from a human donor in good health. CDR3 nucleotide sequence: TGTGCCATCAGAATGAGCCCTAGCGGGGGCACCGGGGAGCTGTTTTTT. This encodes CAIRMSPSGGTGELFF.